This T cell receptor beta chain came from a study of T-cell reconstitution after alpha-beta-depleted transplantation in children. Overall study findings and caveats: Expanded clones from the graft, numbering several hundred, reportedly supplied alpha-beta T cells about two months after transplant.

The ends lost 3 bases at V and 12 bases at J; junction bases unmatched: 11. The CDR3 spans 15 residues. CDR1 and CDR2 from the germline V gene are MNHEY and SMNVEV (reference sequence). This sample's TCRbeta library carried unique molecular identifier barcodes. TCRdb ran MiXCR on the PCR reads and lists one entry per CDR3 protein. This sample has approximately 110,000 distinct CDR3 sequences; roughly 23% occur once, and the top ten carry about 10%. Note on this clonotype: Its antigen is not known.

The material sequenced was PBMCs, mostly from graft donor cells, taken 180 days after TCRalphabeta/CD19-depleted stem cell transplant. The TCR sequence derives from a male patient between 2 and 10 years old who had a stem cell transplant for chronic granulomatous disease, so the T cells may come from the graft donor. The chain employs TRBV27 and TRBJ2-1; TRBD2 aligns across 10 bases. The CDR3 coding sequence is TGTGCCAGCAGTTTTCAAGCGGGAGGGCCTTTTGGGCAGTTCTTC. Translated, it gives CASSFQAGGPFGQFF.